This T cell receptor (beta chain) was recorded in a study of cytomegalovirus exposure and HLA in healthy donors. With 60 Vbeta and 13 Jbeta primers, the PCR was carried out. Measured with immunoSEQ multiplex PCR; TCRdb has only the in-frame clones, and not every one. The table shows about 190,000 clones, with 65% to 75% occurring only once. CDR3 size: 16 residues. The receptor was derived from a man younger than 40 in good health and CMV-seropositive. V usage is TRBV12-2 and J usage is TRBJ2-7; TRBD2 is the table's D call, not checked against the DNA. TRBV12-2 is given as a pseudogene. The specimen sequenced was PBMCs. The CDR3 loop is CASRSAPDWNSYEQYF. The CDR3 region has the DNA TGTGCAAGTCGCTCCGCCCCCGACTGGAACTCCTACGAGCAGTACTTC.